This T cell receptor (beta chain) is from a study of tumor-infiltrating lymphocytes in oesophageal squamous cell carcinoma. TCRdb re-called the PCR reads through MiXCR, storing one row per CDR3 protein. The sample includes around 21,000 distinct CDR3 sequences, about two fifths of them seen just once. Material for sequencing was normal esophageal tissue next to the tumor. The TCR originated in a male donor with esophageal squamous cell carcinoma.

The CDR3 bases are TGTGCCAGCCGCCGAGGGACAGGTCGCAACCTCGCCTACGAGCAGTACTTC. This codes for CASRRGTGRNLAYEQYF. The V gene is TRBV28, the J gene TRBJ2-4; TRBD1 aligns across 8 bases. The end of the DNA is better explained by TRBJ2-7, so the J call may be wrong. The germline V gene encodes CDR1 MDHEN and CDR2 SYDVKM. There are 17 residues in the CDR3.